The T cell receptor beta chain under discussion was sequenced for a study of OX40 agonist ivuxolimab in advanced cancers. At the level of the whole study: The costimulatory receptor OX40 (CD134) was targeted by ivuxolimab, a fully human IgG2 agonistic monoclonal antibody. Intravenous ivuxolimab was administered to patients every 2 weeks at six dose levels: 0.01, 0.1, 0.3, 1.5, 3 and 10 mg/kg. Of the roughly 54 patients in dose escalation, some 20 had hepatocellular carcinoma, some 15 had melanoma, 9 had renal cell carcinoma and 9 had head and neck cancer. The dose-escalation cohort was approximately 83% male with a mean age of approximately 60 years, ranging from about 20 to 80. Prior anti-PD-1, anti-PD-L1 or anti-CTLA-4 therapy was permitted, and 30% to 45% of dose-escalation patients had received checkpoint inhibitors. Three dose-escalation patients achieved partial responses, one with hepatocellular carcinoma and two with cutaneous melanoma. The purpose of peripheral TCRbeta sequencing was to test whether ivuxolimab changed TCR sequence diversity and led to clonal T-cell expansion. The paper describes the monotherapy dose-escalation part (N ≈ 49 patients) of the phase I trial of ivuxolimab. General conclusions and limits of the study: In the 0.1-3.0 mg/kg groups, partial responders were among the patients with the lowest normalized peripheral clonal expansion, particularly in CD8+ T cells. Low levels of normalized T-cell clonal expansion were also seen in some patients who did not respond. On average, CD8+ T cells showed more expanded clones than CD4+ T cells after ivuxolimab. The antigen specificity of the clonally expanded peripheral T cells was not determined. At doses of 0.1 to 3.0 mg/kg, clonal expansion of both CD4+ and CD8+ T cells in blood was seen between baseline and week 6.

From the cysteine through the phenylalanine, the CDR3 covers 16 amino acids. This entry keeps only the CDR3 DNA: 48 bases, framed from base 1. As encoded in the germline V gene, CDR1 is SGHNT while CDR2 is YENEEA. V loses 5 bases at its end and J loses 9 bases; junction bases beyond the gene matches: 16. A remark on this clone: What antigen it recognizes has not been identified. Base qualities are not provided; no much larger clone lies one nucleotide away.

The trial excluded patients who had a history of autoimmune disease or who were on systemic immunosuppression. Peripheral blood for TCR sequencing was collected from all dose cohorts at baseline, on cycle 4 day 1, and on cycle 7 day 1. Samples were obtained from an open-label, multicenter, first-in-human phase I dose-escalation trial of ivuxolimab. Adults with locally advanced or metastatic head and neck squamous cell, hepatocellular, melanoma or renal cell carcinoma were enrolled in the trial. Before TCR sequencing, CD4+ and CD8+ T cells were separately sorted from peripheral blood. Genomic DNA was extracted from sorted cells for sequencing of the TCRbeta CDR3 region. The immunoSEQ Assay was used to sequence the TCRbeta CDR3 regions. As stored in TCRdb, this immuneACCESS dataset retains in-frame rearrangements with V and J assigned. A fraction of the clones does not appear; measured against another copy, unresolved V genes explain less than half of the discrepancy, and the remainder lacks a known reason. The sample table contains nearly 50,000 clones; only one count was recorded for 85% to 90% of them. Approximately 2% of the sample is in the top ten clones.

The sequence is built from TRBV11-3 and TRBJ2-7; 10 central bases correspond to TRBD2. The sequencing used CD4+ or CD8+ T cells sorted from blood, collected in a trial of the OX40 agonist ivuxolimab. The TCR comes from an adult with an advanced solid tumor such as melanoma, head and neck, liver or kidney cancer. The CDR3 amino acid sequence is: CASSPAASGSRKGQYF. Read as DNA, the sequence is TGTGCCAGCAGCCCAGCCGCTAGCGGGAGCCGGAAAGGGCAGTACTTC.